This T cell receptor (beta chain) stems from a study of T cells expressing NK-cell markers. Study-level information: TCR beta repertoires came from sorted CD3+CD56+NKG2C+, CD3+CD56+NKG2C- and CD3+CD56-NKG2C+ T cells. Sequenced donors, eight in total, included seven who were HCMV-seropositive and one who was seronegative. Findings and caveats of the study: A range of 1.0-7.0% of CD8+ T cells consisted of dominant NKG2C+ clonotypes in several donors.

TCRdb processed the 5' RACE reads again and assigns one entry to each CDR3 protein, with no DNA. This table lists 150,000 to 200,000 distinct CDR3 sequences. In the case of this clonotype: The antigen is not known.

Per the germline V gene, CDR1 is SSHAT and CDR2 is FNYEAQ (reference sequence). The CDR3 totals 15 residues. This TCR was recovered from a woman aged 18 to 69 in good health. The chain employs TRBV7-7 and TRBJ2-1. Sequencing was carried out using blood T cells: a sorted CD56 or NKG2C T cell subset, CD4+ or CD8+ T cells, or bulk PBMC T cells (not recorded which). The CDR3 reads CASSLEQDPGYEQFF.